These 10 T cell receptor beta chains came from one sample sequenced in a study of T cell clones after liver transplantation. This table comes from immunoSEQ multiplex PCR, and its TCRdb copy is limited to in-frame clones, with some not included. The sample carries 45,000 to 60,000 clones, roughly 83% recorded once. The sample consisted of CD4+ T cells from blood, taken before liver transplant. The receptor set was obtained from a human donor who received a liver transplant.

The chain uses TRBV6-6 and TRBJ2-7, with 11 bases lining up with TRBD2. V was clipped by 5 bases and J by 4 bases; unmatched bases: 7. The CDR3 is 15 amino acids. Germline V gene data show CDR1 as MNHNY and CDR2 as SVGAGI (reference sequence). The CDR3 DNA sequence: TGTGCCAGCAGTACTACTAGCGGGAGAGGATACGAGCAGTACTTC. It encodes CASSTTSGRGYEQYF.

This clone is a singleton in its sample. This CDR3 reads CASRWTSGGANEQFF. DNA for the CDR3: TGTGCCAGCAGATGGACTAGCGGGGGGGCCAATGAGCAGTTCTTC. V is TRBV7-2 and J is TRBJ2-1, with 15 bases that match TRBD2. Germline CDR1 SGHTA, CDR2 FQGNSA. The V gene end was trimmed by 6 bases and the J gene end by 6 bases; junction bases not matched to a gene: 3. This CDR3 contains 15 residues. The full variable domain, its missing parts supplied by reference TRBV7-2 and TRBJ2-1, is GAGVSQSPSNKVTEKGKDVELRCDPISGHTALYWYRQSLGQGLEFLIYFQGNSAPDKSGLPSDRFSAERTGGSVSTLTIQRTQQEDSAVYLCASRWTSGGANEQFFGPGTRLTVL.

The chain links TRBV28 to TRBJ1-2, with D unclear. V lost 3 bases and J 4 bases, leaving 15 bases between the germline ends. CDR3 size: 15 residues. The germline gives CDR1 MDHEN, CDR2 SYDVKM. The CDR3 region is CASSLISAKTYGYTF. In nucleotides, the CDR3 is TGTGCCAGCAGTTTGATCAGCGCCAAGACCTATGGCTACACCTTC.

The V call is TRBV6-6, the J call TRBJ2-1, with D possibly called TRBD1 or TRBD2 (5 bases each). Looked up from germline, CDR1 is MNHNY and CDR2 is SVGAGI (reference sequence). This CDR3 has 15 residues. V lost 8 bases and J 5 bases, leaving 19 bases between the germline ends. Here the CDR3 DNA reads TGTGCCAGCCCGAAGGGTATCGTGGGGGACAATGAGCAGTTCTTC. Translation gives CASPKGIVGDNEQFF.

This clone was seen a few times. The V and J genes are TRBV4-3 and TRBJ1-4, with TRBD1 matching over 7 bases. This CDR3 has 17 residues. Germline V CDR1 and CDR2: LGHNA, YSLEER. V shed 0 bases, J shed 6 bases, and the junction held 10 bases outside the gene matches. CDR3 in DNA: TGCGCCAGCAGCCAAGACCCACCGAGGGGGCTCGATGAAAAACTGTTTTTT. It is translated as CASSQDPPRGLDEKLFF.

V gene TRBV25-1 combines with J gene TRBJ2-7; the match to TRBD1 covers 7 bases. The CDR3 contains 15 residues. The germline V gene encodes CDR1 MGHDK and CDR2 SYGVNS. J was trimmed by 0 bases and V by 3 bases; bases with no gene match: 5. Here the CDR3 DNA reads TGTGCCAGCAGTGAGCGCAGGGGGTTCTCCTACGAGCAGTACTTC. It translates to CASSERRGFSYEQYF.

The chain is built from TRBV6-6 and TRBJ2-7, with 9 bases lining up with TRBD1. CDR1 and CDR2 (germline): MNHNY, SVGAGI (reference sequence). The CDR3 is made up of 12 amino acids. With 9 bases clipped from V and 1 base from J, the junction kept 1 base outside the gene matches. CDR3: CARGTGSYEQYF. CDR3 nucleotides: TGTGCCAGGGGGACAGGGTCCTACGAGCAGTACTTC.

This rearrangement joins TRBV5-4 to TRBJ2-3; 9 nucleotides match TRBD2. Trimming removed 3 bases from V and 4 bases from J; junction bases left unmatched: 3. The germline CDR1 and CDR2 sequences are SGHNT and YYREEE (reference sequence). CDR3 length equals 14 residues. The CDR3 nucleotides read TGTGCCAGCAGCTCGGGACTAGCCGCAGATACGCAGTATTTT. Translating gives CASSSGLAADTQYF.

This chain joins TRBV9 and TRBJ1-1; D is possibly TRBD1 (5 bases). The CDR3 runs 13 residues. The germline V gene encodes CDR1 SGDLS and CDR2 YYNGEE. Deletions cut 0 bases from V and 2 bases from J, with 5 bases between. The CDR3 sequence: CASSVGDNTEAFF. CDR3 nucleotides: TGTGCCAGCAGCGTAGGGGACAACACTGAAGCTTTCTTT. The variable domain in full, completed from reference TRBV9 and TRBJ1-1, reads DSGVTQTPKHLITATGQRVTLRCSPRSGDLSVYWYQQSLDQGLQFLIQYYNGEERAKGNILERFSAQQFPDLHSELNLSSLELGDSALYFCASSVGDNTEAFFGQGTRLTVV.

The chain has TRBV7-9 and TRBJ1-1, with no clear D. The V gene lost 0 bases and the J gene lost 7 bases, with 9 bases spanning the gap. This CDR3 has 13 amino acids. Germline V gene lookup returns CDR1 SEHNR and CDR2 FQNEAQ (reference sequence). The CDR3 spells CASSLAAAGEAFF. CDR3 DNA: TGTGCCAGCAGCTTAGCGGCGGCGGGTGAAGCTTTCTTT.